Described below is a single T cell receptor (beta chain) sequence and its context. It was with 60 Vbeta and 13 Jbeta primers that the PCR ran. Assay used: immunoSEQ multiplex PCR; TCRdb lists only in-frame clones, some missing. This table holds about 140,000 clones, about three quarters found once. This sample is drawn from a study of cytomegalovirus exposure and HLA in healthy donors. The clonotype originates from a man between 18 and 29 years old in good health and CMV-seronegative. The sequencing sample was made of PBMCs.

The CDR3 spells CASSFSQGANYGYTF. The CDR3 bases are TGCGCCAGCAGCTTTTCACAGGGGGCTAACTATGGCTACACCTTC. The chain has TRBV5-1 and TRBJ1-2, with TRBD1 matching 8 bases. The V gene's germline CDR1 is SGHRS and CDR2 YFSETQ. The J segment lost 0 bases and the V segment lost 2 bases, leaving 3 bases of the junction unmatched. The CDR3 has 15 amino acids.